A selection of T cell receptor beta chains follows, all from one sample in a study of CD8+CD57+ T cells in acquired aplastic anemia. TCRdb analysed the reads with MiXCR anew, one entry per CDR3 protein. The sample has about 190,000 distinct CDR3 sequences, less than 65% seen once; the top ten hold about 15%. Sequencing used sorted CD4+, CD8+, or CD8+CD57+ T cells (not recorded which) from PBMCs. These receptors all come from a human donor in good health, serving as a control. CDR3s include the opening cysteine and the closing phenylalanine or tryptophan. D genes are given only for firm matches. A row's size may be missing; if present it is once, few, many or a size class.

NA,TRBV13,16,many,TRBJ1-6,CASSLRWGGDNSPLHF,TGTGCCAGCAGCTTACGTTGGGGGGGGGACAATTCACCCCTCCACTTT
TRBD2,TRBV7-7,15,few,TRBJ2-1,CASSIGTSGGNEQFF,TGTGCTAGCAGCATCGGGACTAGCGGGGGGAATGAGCAGTTCTTC
TRBD1,TRBV9,14,NA,TRBJ1-1,CASSPQGEDTEAFF,TGTGCCAGCAGCCCTCAGGGGGAAGACACTGAAGCTTTCTTT
NA,TRBV10-3,14,many,TRBJ1-5,CAISPTGPQQPQHF,TGTGCCATCAGTCCTACAGGGCCGCAACAGCCCCAGCATTTT
TRBD1,TRBV7-8,17,NA,TRBJ1-2,CASSLAGTALTHDGYTF,TGTGCCAGCAGCTTAGCCGGGACAGCCCTTACCCATGATGGCTACACCTTC
TRBD1,TRBV5-4,14,NA,TRBJ2-2,CASSEPGGGGELFF,TGTGCCAGCAGTGAGCCAGGGGGCGGCGGGGAGCTGTTTTTT
TRBD1,TRBV20-1,15,once,TRBJ2-7,CSAKTPTGDQYEQYF,TGCAGTGCCAAAACACCTACAGGGGATCAGTACGAGCAGTACTTC
NA,TRBV20-1,13,many,TRBJ2-7,CSAYLGKGYEQYF,TGCAGTGCATATTTAGGGAAAGGCTACGAGCAGTACTTC
TRBD1,TRBV27,14,NA,TRBJ1-1,CASSNRGLDTEAFF,TGTGCCAGCAGTAACAGGGGGCTTGACACTGAAGCTTTCTTT
NA,TRBV6-6,15,NA,TRBJ1-5,CAISNHRDSNQPQHF,TGTGCCATCAGCAACCACAGGGATAGCAATCAGCCCCAGCATTTT
NA,TRBV20-1,14,many,TRBJ1-2,CSARALGGNYGYTF,TGCAGTGCTAGAGCCCTTGGCGGGAACTATGGCTACACCTTC
NA,TRBV7-3,14,NA,TRBJ2-3,CASSLVGGTDTQYF,TGTGCCAGCAGCTTGGTGGGGGGCACAGATACGCAGTATTTT
TRBD1,TRBV20-1,14,many,TRBJ1-2,CSARAGTGAYGYTF,TGCAGTGCTAGAGCCGGGACAGGGGCCTATGGCTACACCTTC
NA,TRBV19,11,NA,TRBJ1-1,CASTRDTEAFF,TGTGCCAGTACCAGGGACACTGAAGCTTTCTTT
NA,TRBV2,15,NA,TRBJ1-1,CASRKMTGANTEAFF,TGTGCCAGCAGGAAGATGACAGGCGCGAACACTGAAGCTTTCTTT
TRBD1,TRBV29-1,11,NA,TRBJ1-2,CSATGGNGYTF,TGCAGCGCTACAGGGGGCAATGGCTACACCTTC
TRBD2,TRBV6-6,15,NA,TRBJ2-3,CASKIGAGGRNTQYF,TGTGCCAGCAAGATAGGGGCGGGAGGGCGAAATACGCAGTATTTT
TRBD1,TRBV7-3,15,NA,TRBJ1-6,CASSLSGQGNSPLHF,TGTGCCAGCAGCTTGAGCGGACAGGGGAATTCACCCCTCCACTTT
NA,TRBV19,17,NA,TRBJ1-5,CASSTQGTPFGNQPQHF,TGTGCCAGTAGTACTCAGGGGACACCCTTTGGCAATCAGCCCCAGCATTTT
NA,TRBV19,14,many,TRBJ1-2,CASRAGEGLYGYTF,TGTGCCAGTAGAGCGGGGGAGGGTCTCTATGGCTACACCTTC
NA,TRBV20-1,16,NA,TRBJ2-1,CSATPLYEQYFGVGFF,NA
NA,TRBV6-5,15,many,TRBJ1-1,CASSSSGTPNTEAFF,TGTGCCAGCAGTTCTTCCGGGACACCGAACACTGAAGCTTTCTTT
NA,TRBV30,14,many,TRBJ1-6,CAWSFYEGDSPLHF,TGTGCCTGGAGTTTCTACGAGGGGGATTCACCCCTCCACTTT
NA,TRBV7-2,13,many,TRBJ2-7,CASSSQGWDEQYF,TGTGCCAGCAGCTCCCAAGGGTGGGACGAGCAGTACTTC
NA,TRBV24-1,14,NA,TRBJ2-7,CATSDGGGGYEQYF,TGTGCCACCAGTGACGGGGGCGGTGGCTACGAGCAGTACTTC
NA,TRBV4-2,14,many,TRBJ2-1,CASSPTVGYNEQFF,TGTGCCAGCAGCCCAACGGTCGGTTACAATGAGCAGTTCTTC
NA,TRBV19,15,many,TRBJ2-6,CASSIWSSGANVLTF,TGTGCCAGTAGTATTTGGAGCTCTGGGGCCAACGTCCTGACTTTC
TRBD2,TRBV7-2,14,once,TRBJ2-7,CAWSAGGVSYEQYF,TGTGCCTGGAGTGCCGGGGGGGTCTCCTACGAGCAGTACTTC
TRBD1,TRBV7-2,18,many,TRBJ1-5,CASSLGGGQGATNQPQHF,TGTGCCAGCAGCTTAGGTGGAGGACAGGGGGCAACGAATCAGCCCCAGCATTTT
TRBD1,TRBV7-9,15,NA,TRBJ1-2,CASSPGQGFGGGYTF,TGTGCCAGCAGCCCAGGACAGGGGTTCGGCGGTGGCTACACCTTC
TRBD1,TRBV29-1,14,NA,TRBJ2-1,CSVDGPGGRCEQFF,TGCAGCGTTGACGGTCCAGGGGGCAGGTGCGAGCAGTTCTTC
NA,TRBV4-2,12,many,TRBJ1-1,CASSQDNTEAFF,TGTGCCAGCAGCCAAGATAACACTGAAGCTTTCTTT
NA,TRBV12-3/TRBV12-4,13,many,TRBJ2-7,CASTSRGIHEQYF,TGTGCCAGCACCTCCCGGGGGATCCACGAGCAGTACTTC
NA,TRBV12-3/TRBV12-4,13,many,TRBJ1-5,CASSLLANQPQHF,TGTGCCAGCAGTTTGTTGGCGAATCAGCCCCAGCATTTT
NA,TRBV28,13,many,TRBJ1-4,CASSFENNEKLFF,TGTGCCAGCAGTTTCGAGAATAATGAAAAACTGTTTTTT
NA,TRBV7-3,13,NA,TRBJ2-1,CASSTNGPNEQFF,TGTGCCAGCAGCACAAATGGCCCCAATGAGCAGTTCTTC
NA,TRBV5-1,15,many,TRBJ2-1,CASSEGGASYNEQFF,TGCGCCAGCTCCGAGGGGGGGGCCTCCTACAATGAGCAGTTCTTC
NA,TRBV20-1,11,many,TRBJ1-1,CSARFTTEAFF,TGCAGTGCTAGGTTTACCACTGAAGCTTTCTTT
NA,TRBV20-1,13,many,TRBJ1-5,CSARGRDNQPQHF,TGCAGTGCTAGAGGGAGGGATAATCAGCCCCAGCATTTT
TRBD1,TRBV2,15,NA,TRBJ2-5,CASSVTGPGTETQYF,TGTGCCAGCAGTGTGACAGGGCCCGGCACGGAGACCCAGTACTTC
NA,TRBV15,15,few,TRBJ1-3,CATSRGDLSGNTIYF,TGTGCCACCAGCAGAGGAGACCTCTCTGGAAACACCATATATTTT
NA,TRBV7-2,16,many,TRBJ2-2,CASSFFRGAGTGELFF,TGTGCCAGCAGCTTCTTCCGGGGGGCGGGCACCGGGGAGCTGTTTTTT
NA,TRBV12-3/TRBV12-4,13,NA,TRBJ2-5,CASSRGAGETQYF,TGTGCCAGCAGTCGGGGGGCCGGAGAGACCCAGTACTTC
NA,TRBV5-8,14,many,TRBJ1-2,CASSRYSRNYGYTF,TGTGCCAGCAGCCGTTACTCGAGGAACTATGGCTACACCTTC
TRBD1,TRBV20-1,13,NA,TRBJ2-7,CSARPTGAYEQYF,TGCAGTGCTAGACCGACAGGGGCCTACGAGCAGTACTTC
NA,TRBV11-2,12,many,TRBJ2-7,CASSFGVYEQYF,TGTGCCAGCAGCTTTGGAGTCTACGAGCAGTACTTC
TRBD2,TRBV7-2,16,many,TRBJ2-1,CASSSRGGTRGNEQFF,TGTGCCAGCAGCTCGCGAGGAGGGACTAGGGGTAATGAGCAGTTCTTC
TRBD2,TRBV4-3,16,many,TRBJ2-7,CASSQTGTSGAYEQYF,TGCGCCAGCAGCCAGACGGGGACTAGCGGGGCCTACGAGCAGTACTTC
TRBD2,TRBV29-1,13,NA,TRBJ2-7,CSVVAGNSYEQYF,TGCAGCGTTGTAGCGGGAAACTCCTACGAGCAGTACTTC
TRBD2,TRBV6-1,16,NA,TRBJ2-1,CASSEVRGGPHNEQFF,TGTGCCAGCAGTGAAGTGCGGGGGGGCCCCCACAATGAGCAGTTCTTC
NA,TRBV19,12,NA,TRBJ2-2,CASSHPTGELFF,TGTGCCAGTAGTCACCCCACCGGGGAGCTGTTTTTT
NA,TRBV24-1,16,NA,TRBJ1-2,CATSDLRDAWICGYTF,TGTGCCACCAGTGATTTGCGGGACGCATGGATTTGTGGCTACACCTTC
NA,TRBV11-3,13,NA,TRBJ2-7,CASSFGLQYEQYF,TGTGCCAGCAGCTTCGGACTACAGTACGAGCAGTACTTC
TRBD1,TRBV4-1,16,NA,TRBJ1-2,CASSQEAGTALYGYTF,TGCGCCAGCAGCCAAGAAGCCGGGACAGCCCTCTATGGCTACACCTTC
NA,TRBV7-7,14,NA,TRBJ2-2,CASTGQPNTGELFF,TGTGCCAGCACCGGACAGCCGAACACCGGGGAGCTGTTTTTT
NA,TRBV9,12,few,TRBJ1-2,CASSEQNYGYTF,TGTGCCAGCAGTGAACAGAACTATGGCTACACCTTC